This TCR beta chain was sequenced during a study of T cell repertoires in cytomegalovirus infection (dated by TCRdb to the late 2010s). Describing the broader study: The HLA type of each donor mattered for the analysis, because public TCR beta signatures pointed to carriage of CMV infection along with the matching HLA type.

As to this clonotype: It lacks a known antigen. Base qualities are missing; no much larger clone stands one base away.

Results and caveats for the whole study, not just this receptor: In the ex vivo response, HLA-C-restricted CMV-specific TCR beta clonotypes were dominant, and in two of eight donors the single most frequent clonotype came from this HLA-C-restricted group. In both this cohort and an independent cohort of 352 donors, the cumulative frequency of public TCR beta family members distinguished carriers of CMV infection plus the relevant HLA type.

TCRdb records Illumina HiSeq 1500 as the sequencer. The public reads were reanalyzed by TCRdb: fastp trimming at Q25, MiXCR alignment, in-frame beta chains only. Identical CDR3 protein sequences are pooled into one entry, listed with their most common genes and DNA. A total of some 180,000 distinct CDR3 sequences appear in this sample, 17% of them only once. The ten top clones hold roughly a quarter of the sample. This sequence originates from a human donor in good health (CMV status not recorded). Some clones in this sample may be carry-over from other donors' samples. Material: CD8+ T cells from PBMCs.

The DNA is TGCGCCAGCAGCCAATCACCGACAGACTCTGGGGCCAACGTCCTGACTTTC. This gives the protein CASSQSPTDSGANVLTF. Recombination joined TRBV4-3 with TRBJ2-6; the D segment could be TRBD1, given 5 matching bases. Via the germline V gene, CDR1 is LGHNA and CDR2 YSLEER. The CDR3 starts with the cysteine, ends with the phenylalanine, and has 17 residues. Here the CDR3 DNA is all that survives: 51 bases in frame from base 1. V loses 2 bases, J loses 0 bases, and the germline ends lie 11 bases apart.